This T cell receptor (beta chain) was sequenced in a study of blood T cell repertoires in COVID-19. Only a few counts were recorded for this clone. Per germline, CDR1 LGHDT and CDR2 YNNKEL (reference sequence). CDR3 length equals 18 residues. V was clipped by 0 bases and J by 3 bases; unmatched bases: 8. Original processing methods: Amplification with reference gene primers provided the estimates of nucleated cell counts. Here immunoSEQ multiplex PCR was the method, and the copy in TCRdb shows in-frame clones only, minus some. Clone size and V and J calls were adopted from that table, with D and trimming inferred from the DNA. Of over 100,000 clones in the sample, 85% to 90% were seen once.

The sample was peripheral blood. This sequence was found in a man in his fifties or sixties with acute or convalescent COVID-19. The chain has TRBV3-1 (or the pseudogene TRBV3-2) and TRBJ2-7, with TRBD2 matching over 13 bases. CDR3 DNA: TGTGCCAGCAGCCAAGATGCGGGACTAGCGGGATGGGGCTACGAGCAGTACTTC. Amino acid sequence: CASSQDAGLAGWGYEQYF.